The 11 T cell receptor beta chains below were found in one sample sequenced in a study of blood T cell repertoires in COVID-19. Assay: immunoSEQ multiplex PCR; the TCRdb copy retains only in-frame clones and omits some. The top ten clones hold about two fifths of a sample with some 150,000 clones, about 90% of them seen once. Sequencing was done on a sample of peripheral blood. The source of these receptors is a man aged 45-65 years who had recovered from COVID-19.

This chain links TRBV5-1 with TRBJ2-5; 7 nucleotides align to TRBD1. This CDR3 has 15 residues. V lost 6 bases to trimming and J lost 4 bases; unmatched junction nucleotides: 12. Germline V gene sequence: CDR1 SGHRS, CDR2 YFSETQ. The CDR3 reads CASTHEGQKTETQYF. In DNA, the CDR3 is TGCGCCAGCACCCATGAGGGACAGAAAACAGAGACCCAGTACTTC.

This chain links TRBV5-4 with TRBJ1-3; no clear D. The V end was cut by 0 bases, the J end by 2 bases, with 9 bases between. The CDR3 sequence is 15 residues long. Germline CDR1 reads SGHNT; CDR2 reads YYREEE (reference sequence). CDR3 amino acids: CASSLGGGPGNTIYF. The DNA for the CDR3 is TGTGCCAGCAGCTTGGGCGGCGGGCCTGGAAACACCATATATTTT.

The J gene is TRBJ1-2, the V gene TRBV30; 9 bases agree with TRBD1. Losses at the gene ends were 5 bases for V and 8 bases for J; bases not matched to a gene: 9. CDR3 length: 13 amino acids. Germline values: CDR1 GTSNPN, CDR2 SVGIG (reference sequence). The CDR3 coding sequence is TGTGCCTGGGGGGGGACAGGGTTCAGCGGCTACACCTTC. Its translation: CAWGGTGFSGYTF. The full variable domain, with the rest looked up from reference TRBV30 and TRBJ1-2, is SQTIHQWPATLVQPVGSPLSLECTVEGTSNPNLYWYRQAAGRGLQLLFYSVGIGQISSEVPQNLSASRPQDRQFILSSKKLLLSDSGFYLCAWGGTGFSGYTFGSGTRLTVV.

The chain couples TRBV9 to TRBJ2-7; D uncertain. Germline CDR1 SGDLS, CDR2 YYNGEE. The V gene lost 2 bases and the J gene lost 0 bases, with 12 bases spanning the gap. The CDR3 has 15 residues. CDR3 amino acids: CASSVGLGLSYEQYF. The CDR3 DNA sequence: TGTGCCAGCAGCGTGGGCTTGGGTCTCTCCTACGAGCAGTACTTC.

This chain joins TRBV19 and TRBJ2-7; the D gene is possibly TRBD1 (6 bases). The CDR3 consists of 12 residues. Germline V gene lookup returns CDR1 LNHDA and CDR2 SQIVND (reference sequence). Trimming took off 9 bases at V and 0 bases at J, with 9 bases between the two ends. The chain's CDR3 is CASQGNSYEQYF. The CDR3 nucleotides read TGTGCCAGCCAGGGGAACTCCTACGAGCAGTACTTC.

Written as DNA, the CDR3 is TGTGCCAGCAGCTTCAACAGGGGGCTTTCACCCCTCCACTTT. Translated: CASSFNRGLSPLHF. The chain combines TRBV13 with TRBJ1-6, with 9 bases identical to TRBD1. Germline V gene data show CDR1 as PRHDT and CDR2 as FYEKMQ (reference sequence). There are 14 residues in the CDR3. V trimming: 3 bases; J trimming: 9 bases; junction bases outside the gene matches: 3.

The CDR3 reads CASSPPGVSGNTIYF. The CDR3 nucleotides are TGCGCCAGCAGCCCCCCCGGTGTCTCTGGAAACACCATATATTTT. The chain joins TRBV5-1 to TRBJ1-3; D ambiguous. The CDR3 is 15 residues long. The ends were cut back, 4 bases at V and 0 bases at J, with 11 bases in the middle. Germline CDR1 SGHRS, CDR2 YFSETQ. Supplemented by reference TRBV5-1 and TRBJ1-3, the full variable domain reads KAGVTQTPRYLIKTRGQQVTLSCSPISGHRSVSWYQQTPGQGLQFLFEYFSETQRNKGNFPGRFSGRQFSNSRSEMNVSTLELGDSALYLCASSPPGVSGNTIYFGEGSWLTVV.

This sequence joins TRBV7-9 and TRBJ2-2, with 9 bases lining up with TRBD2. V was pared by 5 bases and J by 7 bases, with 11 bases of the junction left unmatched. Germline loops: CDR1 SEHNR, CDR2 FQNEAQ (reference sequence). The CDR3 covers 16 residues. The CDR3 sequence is CASSRITSGRDGELFF. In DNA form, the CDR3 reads TGTGCCAGCAGCCGGATTACTAGCGGGCGGGACGGGGAGCTGTTTTTT.

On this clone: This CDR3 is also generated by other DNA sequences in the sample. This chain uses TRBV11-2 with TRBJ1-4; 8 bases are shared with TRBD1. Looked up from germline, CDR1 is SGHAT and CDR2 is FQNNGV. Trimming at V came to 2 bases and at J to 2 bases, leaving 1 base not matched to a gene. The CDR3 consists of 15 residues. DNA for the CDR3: TGTGCCAGCAGCTTAAGGACAGGGACTAATGAAAAACTGTTTTTT. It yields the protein CASSLRTGTNEKLFF.

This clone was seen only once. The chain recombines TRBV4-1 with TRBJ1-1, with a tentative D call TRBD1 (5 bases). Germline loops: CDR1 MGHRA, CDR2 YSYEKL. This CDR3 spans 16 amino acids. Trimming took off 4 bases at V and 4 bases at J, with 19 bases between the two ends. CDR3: CASSPLGQRAGTEAFF. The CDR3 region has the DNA TGCGCCAGCAGCCCGCTGGGGCAAAGGGCTGGCACTGAAGCTTTCTTT.

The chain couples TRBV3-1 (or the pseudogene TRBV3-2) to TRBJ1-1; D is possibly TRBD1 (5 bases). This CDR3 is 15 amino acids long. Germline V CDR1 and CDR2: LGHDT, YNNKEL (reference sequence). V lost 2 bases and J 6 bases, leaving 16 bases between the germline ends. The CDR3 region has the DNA TGTGCCAGCAGCCAAAGGAGGGACGGAGGCGCTGAAGCTTTCTTT. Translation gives CASSQRRDGGAEAFF.